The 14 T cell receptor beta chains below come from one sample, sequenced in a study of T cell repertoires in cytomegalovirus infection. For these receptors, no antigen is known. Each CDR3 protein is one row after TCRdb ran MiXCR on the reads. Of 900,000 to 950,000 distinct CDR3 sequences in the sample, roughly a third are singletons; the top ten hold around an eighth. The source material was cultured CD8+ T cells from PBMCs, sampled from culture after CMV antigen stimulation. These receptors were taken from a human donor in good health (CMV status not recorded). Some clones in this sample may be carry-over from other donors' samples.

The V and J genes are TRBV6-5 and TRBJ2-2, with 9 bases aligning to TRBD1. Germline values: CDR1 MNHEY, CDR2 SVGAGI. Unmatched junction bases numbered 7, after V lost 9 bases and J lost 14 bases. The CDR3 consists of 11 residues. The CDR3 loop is CASGGGQGLFF. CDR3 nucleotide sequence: TGTGCCAGTGGAGGGGGACAGGGTCTGTTTTTT.

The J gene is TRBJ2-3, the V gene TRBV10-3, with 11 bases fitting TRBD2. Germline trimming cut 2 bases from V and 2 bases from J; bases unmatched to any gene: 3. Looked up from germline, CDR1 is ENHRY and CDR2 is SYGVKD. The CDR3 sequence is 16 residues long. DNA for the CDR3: TGTGCCATCAGTGAGGTAGCGGGGGGGTCCACAGATACGCAGTATTTT. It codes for CAISEVAGGSTDTQYF.

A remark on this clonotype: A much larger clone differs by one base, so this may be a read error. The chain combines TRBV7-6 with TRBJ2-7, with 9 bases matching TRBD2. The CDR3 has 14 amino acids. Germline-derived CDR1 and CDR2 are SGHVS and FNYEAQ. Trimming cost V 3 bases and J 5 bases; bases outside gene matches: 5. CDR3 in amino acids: CASSLGTSNNEQYF. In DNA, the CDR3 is TGTGCCAGCAGCTTGGGGACTAGCAACAACGAGCAGTACTTC.

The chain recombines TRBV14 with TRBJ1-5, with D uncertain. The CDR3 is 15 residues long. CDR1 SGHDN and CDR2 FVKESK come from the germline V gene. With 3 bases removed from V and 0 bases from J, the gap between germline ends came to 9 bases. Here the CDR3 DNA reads TGTGCCAGCAGCCAGATAACAGCTAGCAATCAGCCCCAGCATTTT. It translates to CASSQITASNQPQHF. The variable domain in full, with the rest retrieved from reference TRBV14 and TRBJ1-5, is EAGVTQFPSHSVIEKGQTVTLRCDPISGHDNLYWYRRVMGKEIKFLLHFVKESKQDESGMPNNRFLAERTGGTYSTLKVQPAELEDSGVYFCASSQITASNQPQHFGDGTRLSIL.

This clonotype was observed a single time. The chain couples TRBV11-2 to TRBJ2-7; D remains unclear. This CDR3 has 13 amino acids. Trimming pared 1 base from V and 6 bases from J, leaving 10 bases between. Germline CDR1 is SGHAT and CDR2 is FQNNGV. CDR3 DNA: TGTGCCAGCAGCTTAGGGTTTCTGGGCGAGCAGTACGTC. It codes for CASSLGFLGEQYV.

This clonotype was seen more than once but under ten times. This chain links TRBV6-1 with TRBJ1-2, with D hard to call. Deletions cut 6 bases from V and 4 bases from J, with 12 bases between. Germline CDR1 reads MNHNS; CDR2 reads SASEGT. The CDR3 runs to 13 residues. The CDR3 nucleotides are TGTGCCAGCAGCTCCGGGCTATCCTATGGCTACACCTTC. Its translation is CASSSGLSYGYTF.

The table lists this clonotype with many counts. CDR3 DNA sequence: TGTGCCAGCCTGGAGGACACCGGGGAGCTGTTTTTT. This gives the protein CASLEDTGELFF. The chain employs TRBV6-6 and TRBJ2-2, with a weak D call TRBD2 (5 bases). The germline V gene encodes CDR1 MNHNY and CDR2 SVGAGI (reference sequence). There are 12 residues in the CDR3. Trimming shortened V by 8 bases and J by 3 bases, and 7 bases separated the two germline ends.

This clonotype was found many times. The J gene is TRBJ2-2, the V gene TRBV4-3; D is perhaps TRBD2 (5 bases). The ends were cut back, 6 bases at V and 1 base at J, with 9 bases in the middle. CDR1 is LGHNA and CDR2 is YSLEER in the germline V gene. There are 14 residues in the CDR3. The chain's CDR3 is CASRVGVNTGELFF. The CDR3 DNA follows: TGCGCCAGCAGAGTCGGGGTGAACACCGGGGAGCTGTTTTTT.

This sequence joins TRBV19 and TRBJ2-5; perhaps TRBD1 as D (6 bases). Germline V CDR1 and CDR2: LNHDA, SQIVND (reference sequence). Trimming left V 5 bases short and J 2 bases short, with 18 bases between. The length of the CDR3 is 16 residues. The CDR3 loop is CASSGQGINGQETQYF. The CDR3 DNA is TGTGCCAGTAGTGGTCAGGGGATCAATGGACAAGAGACCCAGTACTTC.

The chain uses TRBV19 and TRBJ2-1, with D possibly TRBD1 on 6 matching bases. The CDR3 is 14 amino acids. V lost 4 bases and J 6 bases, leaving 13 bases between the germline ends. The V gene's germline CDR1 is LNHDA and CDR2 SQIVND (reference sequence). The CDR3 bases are TGTGCCAGTAGTACATGGGACACGGTCAATGAGCAGTTCTTC. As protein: CASSTWDTVNEQFF.

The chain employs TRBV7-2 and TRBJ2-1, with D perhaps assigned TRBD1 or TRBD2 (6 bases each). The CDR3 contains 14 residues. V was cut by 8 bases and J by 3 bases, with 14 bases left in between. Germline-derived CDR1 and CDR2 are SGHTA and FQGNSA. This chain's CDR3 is CASRVGGRYNEQFF. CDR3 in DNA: TGTGCCAGCCGCGTGGGGGGCCGCTACAATGAGCAGTTCTTC. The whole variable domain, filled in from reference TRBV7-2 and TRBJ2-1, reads GAGVSQSPSNKVTEKGKDVELRCDPISGHTALYWYRQSLGQGLEFLIYFQGNSAPDKSGLPSDRFSAERTGGSVSTLTIQRTQQEDSAVYLCASRVGGRYNEQFFGPGTRLTVL.

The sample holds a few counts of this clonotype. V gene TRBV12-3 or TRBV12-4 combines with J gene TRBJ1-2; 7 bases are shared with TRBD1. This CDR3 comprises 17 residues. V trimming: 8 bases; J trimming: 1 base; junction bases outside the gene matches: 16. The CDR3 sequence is CASGGFGTELFNYGYTF. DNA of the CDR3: TGTGCCAGCGGGGGTTTCGGGACAGAACTATTTAACTATGGCTACACCTTC.

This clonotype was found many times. CDR3 sequence (DNA): TGTGCCAGCAGCTTAGTAGACAGGGGAGGTGAGCAGTTCTTC. It translates to CASSLVDRGGEQFF. This sequence joins TRBV7-8 and TRBJ2-1, with TRBD1 matching over 8 bases. CDR3 size: 14 residues. Germline CDR1 reads SGHVS; CDR2 reads FQNEAQ. The ends lost 1 base at V and 9 bases at J; junction bases unmatched: 5.

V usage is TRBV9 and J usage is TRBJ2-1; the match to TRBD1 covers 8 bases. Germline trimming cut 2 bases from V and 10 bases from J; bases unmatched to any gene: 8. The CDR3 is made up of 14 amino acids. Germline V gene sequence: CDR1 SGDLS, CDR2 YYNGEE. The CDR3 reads CASSVGGQAAEQFF. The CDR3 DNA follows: TGTGCCAGCAGCGTTGGGGGACAGGCCGCCGAGCAGTTCTTC.